What follows are 4 T cell receptor beta chains derived from one specimen sequenced in a study of T cell responses to AZD1222 COVID-19 vaccine. Sequencing used immunoSEQ multiplex PCR; TCRdb keeps in-frame clones, though not all of them. The repertoire holds over 100,000 clones, with around 81% as singletons. Sample: peripheral blood, taken on day 0 of AZD1222 vaccination. All receptors come from an adult in good health.

The rearrangement joins TRBV14 to TRBJ2-5, with TRBD2 matching over 10 bases. This CDR3 spans 17 amino acids. Looked up from germline, CDR1 is SGHDN and CDR2 is FVKESK. V was pared by 0 bases and J by 5 bases, with 9 bases of the junction left unmatched. The DNA for the CDR3 is TGTGCCAGCAGCCAAGACTGGCCTAGCGGGAGACCGGAGACCCAGTACTTC. Encoded protein: CASSQDWPSGRPETQYF. Full variable domain (outside the CDR3, taken from reference TRBV14 and TRBJ2-5): EAGVTQFPSHSVIEKGQTVTLRCDPISGHDNLYWYRRVMGKEIKFLLHFVKESKQDESGMPNNRFLAERTGGTYSTLKVQPAELEDSGVYFCASSQDWPSGRPETQYFGPGTRLLVL.

The rearrangement uses TRBV28 and TRBJ1-2, with TRBD1 identical over 7 bases. CDR1 and CDR2 (germline): MDHEN, SYDVKM. This CDR3 region has 14 residues. V shed 6 bases, J shed 6 bases, and the junction held 10 bases outside the gene matches. The CDR3 here is CASRDGQAVDGYTF. Here the CDR3 DNA reads TGTGCCAGCAGAGACGGACAGGCGGTAGATGGCTACACCTTC.

The CDR3, as DNA: TGTGCCAGCAGCCAAGAAGGCGAAGGGACCGGGGAGCTGTTTTTT. Translating gives CASSQEGEGTGELFF. The chain is built from TRBV3-1 (or the pseudogene TRBV3-2) and TRBJ2-2; D remains unclear. The germline gives CDR1 LGHDT, CDR2 YNNKEL (reference sequence). The V end was cut by 0 bases, the J end by 5 bases, with 10 bases between. The CDR3 is 15 residues long.

The gene calls are TRBV7-9 and TRBJ1-1; a possible D gene is TRBD1 (5 bases). CDR1 is SEHNR, CDR2 FQNEAQ, per germline (reference sequence). The V end was cut by 7 bases, the J end by 3 bases, with 15 bases between. This CDR3 has 14 residues. The CDR3 DNA reads TGTGCCAGCACCCGAAGAGGGACCTACACTGAAGCTTTCTTT. It is translated as CASTRRGTYTEAFF.